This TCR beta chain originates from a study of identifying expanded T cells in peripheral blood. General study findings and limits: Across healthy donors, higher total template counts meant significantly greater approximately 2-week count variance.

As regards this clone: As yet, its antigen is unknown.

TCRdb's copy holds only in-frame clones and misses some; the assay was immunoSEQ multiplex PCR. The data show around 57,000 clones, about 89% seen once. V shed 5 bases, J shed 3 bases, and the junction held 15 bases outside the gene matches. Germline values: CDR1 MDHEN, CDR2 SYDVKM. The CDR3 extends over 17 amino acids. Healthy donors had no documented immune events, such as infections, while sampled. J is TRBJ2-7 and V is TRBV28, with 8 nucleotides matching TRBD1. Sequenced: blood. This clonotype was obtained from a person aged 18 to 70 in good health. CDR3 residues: CASSPIPVAGGDYEQYF. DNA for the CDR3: TGTGCCAGCAGTCCCATCCCTGTTGCAGGGGGCGACTACGAGCAGTACTTC. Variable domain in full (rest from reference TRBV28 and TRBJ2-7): DVKVTQSSRYLVKRTGEKVFLECVQDMDHENMFWYRQDPGLGLRLIYFSYDVKMKEKGDIPEGYSVSREKKERFSLILESASTNQTSMYLCASSPIPVAGGDYEQYFGPGTRLTVT.